This record looks at one T cell receptor (beta chain) sequence and its context. Its antigen is still unknown. The CDR3 covers 15 residues. The V and J ends lost 4 bases and 3 bases, in that order; junction bases with no gene match: 5. Germline CDR1 and CDR2: MGHRA and YSYEKL. This entry is derived from a study of beta chain features in type 1 diabetes. Sorted populations all exceeded 95% purity. Study findings and constraints: Insertion counts at VDJ junctions were lower in type 1 diabetes patients, who also showed more deletions there.

Since all of the isolated RNA was reverse transcribed, expressed TCRB transcripts were what got sequenced. Average reads for naive, central memory and regulatory T cell samples were about 3.7 million. Generated by immunoSEQ multiplex PCR, the TCRdb table keeps only in-frame clones and is missing some. The data contain about 450,000 clones, about an eighth of them seen just once; the ten biggest clones take up 0.04% to 0.05%. What was sequenced was naive CD4+ T cells from blood. This TCR came from a woman between 18 and 29 years old in good health. V is TRBV4-1 and J is TRBJ2-2; 7 bases agree with TRBD1. Written as DNA, the CDR3 is TGCGCCAGCAGCCGGGTAGGACAGGACACCGGGGAGCTGTTTTTT. Protein product: CASSRVGQDTGELFF.